The 6 T cell receptor beta chains below come from one sample, sequenced in a study of early T cells in non-severe SARS-CoV-2 infection. TCRdb reanalysed the 5' RACE reads using MiXCR and keeps one entry per CDR3 protein. The sample includes 50,000 to 65,000 distinct CDR3 sequences, about 11% of them seen just once. The source material was whole blood, sampled at baseline. These receptors originate from an adult who was a healthcare worker with PCR-confirmed SARS-CoV-2 infection or an uninfected control (not recorded which).

The rearrangement uses TRBV19 and TRBJ1-2; D may be TRBD1 (5 bases). The CDR3 length is 15 residues. Between the trimmed V and J ends, which lost 1 base and 5 bases, there was a span of 14 bases. In germline, CDR1 is LNHDA, CDR2 SQIVND (reference sequence). CDR3 bases: TGTGCCAGTAGTATAGCCGGGACTGGGGGATATGGCTACACCTTC. Its translation is CASSIAGTGGYGYTF.

A few counts support this clonotype. This chain connects TRBV20-1 to TRBJ1-5; no reliable D call. The CDR3 sequence is 14 residues long. V lost 6 bases and J 2 bases, leaving 14 bases between the germline ends. From germline, CDR1 is DFQATT and CDR2 SNEGSKA (reference sequence). The DNA of the CDR3 is TGCAGTGCCACTCCCCCACCGGGCAATCAGCCCCAGCATTTT. Residues: CSATPPPGNQPQHF.

The chain recombines TRBV4-1 with TRBJ1-2; tentative D call: TRBD1 (6 bases). The germline V gene has CDR1 MGHRA and CDR2 YSYEKL. Trimming shortened V by 1 base and J by 0 bases, and 12 bases separated the two germline ends. This CDR3 spans 16 amino acids. CDR3 bases: TGCGCCAGCAGCCAAGCGGGACACCCCTCTAACTATGGCTACACCTTC. Its translation: CASSQAGHPSNYGYTF.

This clonotype was picked up a small number of times. This rearrangement joins TRBV2 to TRBJ2-1, with 12 bases aligning to TRBD1. The germline CDR1 and CDR2 sequences are SNHLY and FYNNEI. The CDR3 contains 16 residues. The trim removed 6 bases at V and 2 bases at J, leaving 5 bases unmatched. CDR3 nucleotide sequence: TGTGCCAGCAGGGGGGACAGGGGGCGAACCTACAATGAGCAGTTCTTC. Its protein product is CASRGDRGRTYNEQFF.

In nucleotides, the CDR3 is TGTGCCAGCAGTGATGACCTAAGGGGCTACACCTTC. Its protein product is CASSDDLRGYTF. V gene TRBV2 combines with J gene TRBJ1-2; D is uncertain. Deletions cut 3 bases from V and 8 bases from J, with 10 bases between. Germline V gene lookup returns CDR1 SNHLY and CDR2 FYNNEI. The CDR3 consists of 12 residues.

This clonotype has just a few counts. The chain joins TRBV7-2 to TRBJ2-5, with 8 bases that match TRBD2. The CDR3 extends over 14 amino acids. Germline CDR1 reads SGHTA; CDR2 reads FQGNSA. Trimming cost V 8 bases and J 5 bases; bases outside gene matches: 10. This CDR3 is CASSGRGAKETQYF. CDR3 bases: TGTGCCAGCTCCGGGAGGGGGGCCAAGGAGACCCAGTACTTC. Full variable domain (outside the CDR3, taken from reference TRBV7-2 and TRBJ2-5): GAGVSQSPSNKVTEKGKDVELRCDPISGHTALYWYRQSLGQGLEFLIYFQGNSAPDKSGLPSDRFSAERTGGSVSTLTIQRTQQEDSAVYLCASSGRGAKETQYFGPGTRLLVL.